These T cell receptor beta chains were read from a single sample in a study of long-term antiretroviral therapy in people with HIV. Libraries were prepared by immunoSEQ multiplex PCR; TCRdb keeps only in-frame clonotypes and omits some of them. The sample shows around 27,000 clones, over 70% of them seen only once. Sequencing used unsorted PBMCs, obtained 1.1 years before starting antiretroviral therapy. These receptors all stem from a woman aged 25 to 39 with HIV. Each CDR3 is given with its conserved first and last residue.

J gene | V gene | CDR3 length | CDR3 protein
TRBJ2-5 | TRBV10-2 | 13 | CASILGHQETQYF
TRBJ2-4 | TRBV29-1 | 15 | CSVEQNRAAKNIQYF
TRBJ2-4 | TRBV6-1 | 15 | CASSELGTVPNIQYF
TRBJ2-1 | TRBV6-6 | 13 | CASTDRGLGEQFF
TRBJ2-6 | TRBV7-9 | 17 | CASSPRQGASGANVLTF
TRBJ2-3 | TRBV10-3 | 14 | CAISADTGTDTQYF
TRBJ1-1 | TRBV4-1 | 14 | CASSQDRTGTEAFF
TRBJ1-1 | TRBV9 | 15 | CASSPRWAGNTEAFF
TRBJ2-3 | TRBV4-1 | 17 | CASSLSSSGGVQDTQYF
TRBJ2-3 | TRBV10-3 | 15 | CAIGEEIRYTDTQYF
TRBJ1-5 | TRBV4-1 | 15 | CASSQVMGEVQPQHF
TRBJ2-5 | TRBV20-1 | 10 | CSARLETQYF
TRBJ2-3 | TRBV6-1 | 16 | CASSELAGATTDTQYF
TRBJ1-2 | TRBV29-1 | 11 | CSVDLGYGYTF
TRBJ1-5 | TRBV18 | 13 | CASSYETNQPQHF
TRBJ2-1 | TRBV2 | 12 | CASSAGENEQFF
TRBJ1-5 | TRBV2 | 14 | CASRVGVSNQPQHF
TRBJ1-3 | TRBV19 | 15 | CASTSGQSSGNTIYF
TRBJ2-1 | TRBV7-2 | 15 | CASSRSGVPYNEQFF
TRBJ1-6 | TRBV6-5 | 15 | CASSLGDGMNSPLHF
TRBJ1-3 | TRBV5-1 | 16 | CASSPDFMGSGNTIYF
TRBJ1-2 | TRBV6-5 | 14 | CASKPGTDNYGYTF
TRBJ2-7 | TRBV9 | 13 | CASSAGLDYEQYF
. | TRBV18 | 15 | CASSPDTSHSYEQYF
TRBJ1-6 | TRBV2 | 14 | CASSLGQYNSPLHF
TRBJ1-1 | TRBV6-5 | 12 | CASSYGGTEAFF
TRBJ1-1 | TRBV30 | 13 | CAWSKAGNTEAFF
TRBJ1-2 | TRBV5-1 | 16 | CASSLFVGAQVGGYTF
TRBJ2-6 | TRBV11-2 | 17 | CASTRDRGLFGANVLTF
TRBJ2-5 | TRBV29-1 | 14 | CSVDSGVAQETQYF
TRBJ2-3 | TRBV11-3 | 16 | CASSKPGQGGPDTQYF
TRBJ1-5 | TRBV10-2 | 11 | CATGSAQPQHF
TRBJ2-2 | TRBV30 | 14 | CAWSRGTGAGELFF
TRBJ1-5 | TRBV19 | 14 | CASRPANSNQPQHF
TRBJ1-2 | TRBV5-1 | 14 | CASSLDFGSYGYTF
TRBJ1-2 | TRBV29-1 | 12 | CSVAQSNYGYTF
TRBJ2-1 | TRBV4-1 | 16 | CASSQDSYRDSSEQFF
TRBJ1-5 | TRBV9 | 14 | CASSLGNSNQPQHF
TRBJ1-4 | TRBV4-2 | 13 | CASSQDLLRKLFF
TRBJ2-1 | TRBV27 | 15 | CASSYRGGWGNEQFF
TRBJ1-1 | TRBV5-6 | 14 | CASSLGTGFAEAFF
TRBJ1-1 | TRBV4-1 | 14 | CASSLTGTTDGAFF
TRBJ2-3 | TRBV18 | 13 | CASSPLKVDTQYF
TRBJ2-3 | TRBV10-3 | 13 | CAIRGQGIGTQYF
TRBJ2-3 | TRBV2 | 15 | CASRPAGGLMDTQYF
TRBJ2-1 | TRBV6-4 | 13 | CASSDSDYNEQFF
TRBJ2-6 | TRBV7-9 | 16 | CASSLGPSSGANVLTF
TRBJ2-5 | TRBV12-5 | 11 | CASGLGLTQYF
TRBJ1-1 | TRBV7-9 | 13 | CASSGKGHTEAFF
TRBJ1-6 | TRBV6-1 | 16 | CASSGQGVSYNSPLHF
TRBJ1-2 | TRBV9 | 13 | CASSPRENYGYTF
TRBJ1-5 | TRBV6-5 | 15 | CASSRKTRGHPPQHF
TRBJ2-2 | TRBV2 | 19 | CASSSASGQTNQPTGELFF
TRBJ2-5 | TRBV6-5 | 14 | CASSYGPTGETQYF
TRBJ2-5 | TRBV7-9 | 12 | CASTTAQETQYF
TRBJ2-7 | TRBV10-2 | 12 | CASSPGSYEQYF
TRBJ2-3 | TRBV7-7 | 13 | CASSPHPGDTQYF